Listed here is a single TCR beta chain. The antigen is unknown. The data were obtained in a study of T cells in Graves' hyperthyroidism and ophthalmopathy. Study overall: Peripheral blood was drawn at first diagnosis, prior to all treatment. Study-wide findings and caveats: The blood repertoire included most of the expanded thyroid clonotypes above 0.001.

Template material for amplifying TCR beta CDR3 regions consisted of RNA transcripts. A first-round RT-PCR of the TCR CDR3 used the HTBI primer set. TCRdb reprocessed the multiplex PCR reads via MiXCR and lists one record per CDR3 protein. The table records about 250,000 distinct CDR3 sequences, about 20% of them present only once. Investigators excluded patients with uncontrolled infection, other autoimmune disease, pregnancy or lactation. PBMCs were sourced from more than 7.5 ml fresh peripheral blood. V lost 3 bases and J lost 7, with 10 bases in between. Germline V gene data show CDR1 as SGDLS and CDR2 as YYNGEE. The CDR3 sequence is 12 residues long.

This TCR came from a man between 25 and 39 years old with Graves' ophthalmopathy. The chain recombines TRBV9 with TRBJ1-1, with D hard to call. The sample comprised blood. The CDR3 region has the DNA TGTGCCAGCAGCGGACCAAGGATTGAAGCTTTCTTT. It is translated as CASSGPRIEAFF.